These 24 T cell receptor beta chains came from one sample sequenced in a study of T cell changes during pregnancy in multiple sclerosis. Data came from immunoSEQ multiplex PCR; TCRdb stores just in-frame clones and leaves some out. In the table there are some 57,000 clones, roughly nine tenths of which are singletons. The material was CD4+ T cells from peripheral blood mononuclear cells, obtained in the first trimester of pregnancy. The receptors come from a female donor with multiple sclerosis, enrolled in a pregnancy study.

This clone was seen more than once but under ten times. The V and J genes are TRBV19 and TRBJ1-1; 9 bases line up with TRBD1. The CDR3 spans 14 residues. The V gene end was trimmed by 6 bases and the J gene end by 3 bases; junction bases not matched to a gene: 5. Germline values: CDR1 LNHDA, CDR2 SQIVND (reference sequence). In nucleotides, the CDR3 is TGTGCCAGTAGCGGACAGGGGCTGGACACTGAAGCTTTCTTT. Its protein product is CASSGQGLDTEAFF.

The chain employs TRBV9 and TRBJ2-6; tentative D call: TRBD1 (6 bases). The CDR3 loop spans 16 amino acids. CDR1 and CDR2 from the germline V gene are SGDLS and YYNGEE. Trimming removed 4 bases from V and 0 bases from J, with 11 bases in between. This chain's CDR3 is CASSTYRVSGANVLTF. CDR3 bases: TGTGCCAGCAGCACCTACAGGGTCTCTGGGGCCAACGTCCTGACTTTC.

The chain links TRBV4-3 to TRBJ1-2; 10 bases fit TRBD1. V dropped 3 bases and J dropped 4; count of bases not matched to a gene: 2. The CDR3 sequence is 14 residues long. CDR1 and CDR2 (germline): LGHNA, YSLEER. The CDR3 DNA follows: TGCGCCAGCAGCCACCGGGACAGGGGCTATGGCTACACCTTC. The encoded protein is CASSHRDRGYGYTF.

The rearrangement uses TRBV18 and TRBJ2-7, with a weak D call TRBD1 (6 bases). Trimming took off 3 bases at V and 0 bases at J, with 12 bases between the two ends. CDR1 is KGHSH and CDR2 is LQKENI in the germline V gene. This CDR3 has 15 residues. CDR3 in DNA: TGTGCCAGCTCACCGGTCAGGGGAAGCTCCTACGAGCAGTACTTC. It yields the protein CASSPVRGSSYEQYF.

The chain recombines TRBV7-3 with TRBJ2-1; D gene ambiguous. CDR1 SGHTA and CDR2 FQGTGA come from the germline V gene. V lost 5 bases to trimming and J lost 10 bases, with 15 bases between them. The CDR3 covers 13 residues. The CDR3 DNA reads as TGTGCCAGCAGCCCTGCCGGTTTCTGGGAGCAGTTCTTC. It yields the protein CASSPAGFWEQFF.

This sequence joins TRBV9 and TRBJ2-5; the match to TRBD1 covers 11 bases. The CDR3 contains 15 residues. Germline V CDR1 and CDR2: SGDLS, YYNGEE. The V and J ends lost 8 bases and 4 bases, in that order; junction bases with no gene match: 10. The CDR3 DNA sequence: TGTGCCAGTAATACCGGGACAGGGGGACCAGAGACCCAGTACTTC. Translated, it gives CASNTGTGGPETQYF.

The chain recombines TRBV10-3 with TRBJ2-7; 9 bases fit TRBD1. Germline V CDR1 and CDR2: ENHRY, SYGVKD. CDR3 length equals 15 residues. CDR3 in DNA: TGTGCGTCGAGAGCCCTGACAGGGGGAAAGGACGAGCAGTACTTC. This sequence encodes CASRALTGGKDEQYF.

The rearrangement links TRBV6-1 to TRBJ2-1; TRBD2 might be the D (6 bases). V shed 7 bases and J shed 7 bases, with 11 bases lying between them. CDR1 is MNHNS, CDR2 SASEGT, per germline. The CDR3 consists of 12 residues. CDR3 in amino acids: CASIRGMNEQFF. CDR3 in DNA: TGTGCCAGCATCCGGGGGATGAATGAGCAGTTCTTC.

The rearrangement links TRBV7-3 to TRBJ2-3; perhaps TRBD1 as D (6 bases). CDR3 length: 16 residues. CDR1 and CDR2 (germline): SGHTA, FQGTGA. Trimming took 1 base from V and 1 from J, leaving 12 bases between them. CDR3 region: CASSLNPDRGTDTQYF. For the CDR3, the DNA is TGTGCCAGCAGCTTAAACCCGGACAGAGGCACAGATACGCAGTATTTT.

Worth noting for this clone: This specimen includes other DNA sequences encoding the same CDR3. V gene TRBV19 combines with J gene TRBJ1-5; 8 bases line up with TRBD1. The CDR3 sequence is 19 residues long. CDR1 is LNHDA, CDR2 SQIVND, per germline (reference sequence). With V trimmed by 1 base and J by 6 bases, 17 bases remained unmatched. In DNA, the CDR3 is TGTGCCAGTAGTATAGGGCGGGGACAGGCGGCAAACAGGGGTCAGCCCCAGCATTTT. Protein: CASSIGRGQAANRGQPQHF.

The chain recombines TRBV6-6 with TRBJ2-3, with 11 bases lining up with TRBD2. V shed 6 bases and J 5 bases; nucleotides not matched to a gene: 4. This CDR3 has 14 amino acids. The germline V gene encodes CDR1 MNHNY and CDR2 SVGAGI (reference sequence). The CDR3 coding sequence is TGTGCCAGCAGGATTAGCGGGAGGGAAGATACGCAGTATTTT. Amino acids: CASRISGREDTQYF.

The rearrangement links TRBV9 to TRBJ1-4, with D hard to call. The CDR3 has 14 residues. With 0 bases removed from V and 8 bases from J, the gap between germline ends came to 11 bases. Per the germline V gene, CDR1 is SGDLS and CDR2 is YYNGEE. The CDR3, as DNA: TGTGCCAGCAGCGTAGGAGGGCTGAGCGAAAAACTGTTTTTT. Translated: CASSVGGLSEKLFF.

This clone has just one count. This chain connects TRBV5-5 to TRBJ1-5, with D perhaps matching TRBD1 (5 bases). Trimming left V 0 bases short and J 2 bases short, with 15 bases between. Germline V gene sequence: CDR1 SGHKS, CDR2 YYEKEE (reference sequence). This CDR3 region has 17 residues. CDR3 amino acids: CASSLEARVWGNQPQHF. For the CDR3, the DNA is TGTGCCAGCAGCTTGGAGGCCAGGGTCTGGGGCAATCAGCCCCAGCATTTT.

The CDR3 bases are TGCGCCAGCAGCTTGTTTGGGTCCCGGGGGGATGAGCAGTTCTTC. This translates into CASSLFGSRGDEQFF. The chain joins TRBV5-1 to TRBJ2-1; the match to TRBD2 covers 7 bases. Germline CDR1 is SGHRS and CDR2 is YFSETQ. Unmatched junction bases numbered 9, after V lost 1 base and J lost 8 bases. CDR3 length equals 15 residues.

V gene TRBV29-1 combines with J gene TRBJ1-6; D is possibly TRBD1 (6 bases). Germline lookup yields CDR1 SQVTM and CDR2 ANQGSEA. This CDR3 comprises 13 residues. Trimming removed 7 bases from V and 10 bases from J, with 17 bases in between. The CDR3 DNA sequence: TGCAGCGCCCTAGGACAGTATGGCTCACCCCTCCACTTT. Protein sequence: CSALGQYGSPLHF.

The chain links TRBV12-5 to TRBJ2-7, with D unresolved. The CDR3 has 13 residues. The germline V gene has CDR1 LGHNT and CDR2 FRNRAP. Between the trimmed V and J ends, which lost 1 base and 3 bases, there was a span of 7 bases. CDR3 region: CASGLDSFYEQYF. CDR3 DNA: TGTGCTAGTGGTTTGGACAGTTTCTACGAGCAGTACTTC.

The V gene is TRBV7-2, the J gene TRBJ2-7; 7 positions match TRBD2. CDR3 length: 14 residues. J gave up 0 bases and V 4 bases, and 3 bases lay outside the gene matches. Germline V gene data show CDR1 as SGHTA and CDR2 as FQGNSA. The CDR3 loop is CASSWGGSSYEQYF. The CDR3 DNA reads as TGTGCCAGCAGCTGGGGCGGGAGCTCCTACGAGCAGTACTTC.

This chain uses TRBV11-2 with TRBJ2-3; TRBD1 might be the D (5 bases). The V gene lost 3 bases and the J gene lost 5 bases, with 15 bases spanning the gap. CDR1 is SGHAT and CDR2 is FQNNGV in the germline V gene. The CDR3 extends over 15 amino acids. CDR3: CASSFRLGPGDTQYF. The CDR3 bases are TGTGCCAGCAGCTTCAGGCTGGGGCCTGGAGATACGCAGTATTTT.

In nucleotides, the CDR3 is TGTGCCAGCAGCGTAGACGGACTTAACTATGGCTACACCTTC. As protein: CASSVDGLNYGYTF. The rearrangement joins TRBV9 to TRBJ1-2; no clear D gene. Trimming pared 0 bases from V and 1 base from J, leaving 7 bases between. This CDR3 region has 14 residues. Germline V lookup: CDR1 SGDLS, CDR2 YYNGEE.

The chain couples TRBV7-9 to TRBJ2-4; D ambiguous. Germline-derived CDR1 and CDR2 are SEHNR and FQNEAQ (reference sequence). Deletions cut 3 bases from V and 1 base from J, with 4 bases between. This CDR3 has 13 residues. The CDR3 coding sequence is TGTGCCAGCAGCTTCTCGGCCAAAAACATTCAGTACTTC. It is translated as CASSFSAKNIQYF.

CDR3 residues: CSVGGGVYEQYF. CDR3 bases: TGCAGCGTCGGAGGAGGGGTCTACGAGCAGTACTTC. V and J are TRBV29-1 and TRBJ2-7; possibly TRBD2 for D (6 bases). Per germline, CDR1 SQVTM and CDR2 ANQGSEA. Trimming removed 6 bases at V and 3 bases at J, with 12 bases between. The CDR3 is made up of 12 amino acids.

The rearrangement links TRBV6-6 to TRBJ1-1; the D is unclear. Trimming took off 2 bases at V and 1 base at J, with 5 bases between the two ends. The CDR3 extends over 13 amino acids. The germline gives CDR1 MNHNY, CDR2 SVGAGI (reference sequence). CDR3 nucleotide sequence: TGTGCCAGCAGTTACGGCGGGAACACTGAAGCTTTCTTT. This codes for CASSYGGNTEAFF.

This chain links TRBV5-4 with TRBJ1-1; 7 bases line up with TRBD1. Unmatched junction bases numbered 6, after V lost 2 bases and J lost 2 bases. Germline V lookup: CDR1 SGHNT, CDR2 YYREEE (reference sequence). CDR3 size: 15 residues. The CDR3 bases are TGTGCCAGCAGCTTAGTAAACAGGGGAAACACTGAAGCTTTCTTT. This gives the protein CASSLVNRGNTEAFF.

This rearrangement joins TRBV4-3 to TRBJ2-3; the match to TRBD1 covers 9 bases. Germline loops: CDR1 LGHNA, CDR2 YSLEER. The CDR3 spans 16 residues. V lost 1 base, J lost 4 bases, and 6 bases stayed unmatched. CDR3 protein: CASSQARQGVADTQYF. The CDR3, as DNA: TGCGCCAGCAGCCAAGCCAGACAGGGGGTGGCAGATACGCAGTATTTT.